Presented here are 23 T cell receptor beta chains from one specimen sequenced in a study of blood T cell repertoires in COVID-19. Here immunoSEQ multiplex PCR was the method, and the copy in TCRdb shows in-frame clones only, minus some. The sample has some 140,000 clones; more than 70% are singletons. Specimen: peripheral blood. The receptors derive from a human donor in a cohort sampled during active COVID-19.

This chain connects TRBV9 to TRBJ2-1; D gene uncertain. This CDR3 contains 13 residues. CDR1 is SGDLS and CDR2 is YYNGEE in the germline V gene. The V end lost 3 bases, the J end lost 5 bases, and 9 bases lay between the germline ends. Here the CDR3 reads CASSGPWHNEQFF. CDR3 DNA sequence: TGTGCCAGCAGCGGCCCTTGGCACAATGAGCAGTTCTTC. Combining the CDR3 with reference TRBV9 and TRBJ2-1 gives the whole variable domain DSGVTQTPKHLITATGQRVTLRCSPRSGDLSVYWYQQSLDQGLQFLIQYYNGEERAKGNILERFSAQQFPDLHSELNLSSLELGDSALYFCASSGPWHNEQFFGPGTRLTVL.

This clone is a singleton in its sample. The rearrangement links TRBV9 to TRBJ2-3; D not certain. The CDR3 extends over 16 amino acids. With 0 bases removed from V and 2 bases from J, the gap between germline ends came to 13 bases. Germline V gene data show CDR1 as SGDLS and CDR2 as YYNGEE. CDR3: CASSVGAHPDTDTQYF. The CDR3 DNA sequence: TGTGCCAGCAGCGTAGGGGCCCACCCGGACACAGATACGCAGTATTTT.

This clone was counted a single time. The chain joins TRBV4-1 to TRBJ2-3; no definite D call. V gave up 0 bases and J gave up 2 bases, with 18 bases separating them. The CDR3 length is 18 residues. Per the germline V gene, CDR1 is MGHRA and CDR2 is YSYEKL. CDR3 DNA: TGCGCCAGCAGCCAAGATTGGAGCGAGGCTATGTACACAGATACGCAGTATTTT. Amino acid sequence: CASSQDWSEAMYTDTQYF.

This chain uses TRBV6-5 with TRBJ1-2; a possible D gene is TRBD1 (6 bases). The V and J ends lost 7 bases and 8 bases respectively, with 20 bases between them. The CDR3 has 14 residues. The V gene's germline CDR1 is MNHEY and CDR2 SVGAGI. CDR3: CASTYGGGANGYTF. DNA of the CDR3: TGTGCCAGCACCTACGGGGGGGGCGCCAACGGCTACACCTTC.

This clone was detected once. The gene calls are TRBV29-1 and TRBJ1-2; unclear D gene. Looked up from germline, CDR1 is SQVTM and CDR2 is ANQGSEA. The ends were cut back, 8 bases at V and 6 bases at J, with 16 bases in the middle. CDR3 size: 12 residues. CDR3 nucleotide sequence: TGCAGCATCAGGCAAACCGAACATGGCTACACCTTC. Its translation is CSIRQTEHGYTF.

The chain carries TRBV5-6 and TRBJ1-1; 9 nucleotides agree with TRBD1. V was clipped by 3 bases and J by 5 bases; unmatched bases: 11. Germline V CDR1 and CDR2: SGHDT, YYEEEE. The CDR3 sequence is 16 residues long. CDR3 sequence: CASSSFYRDRETEAFF. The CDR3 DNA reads TGTGCCAGCAGCTCCTTCTACCGGGACAGGGAGACTGAAGCTTTCTTT.

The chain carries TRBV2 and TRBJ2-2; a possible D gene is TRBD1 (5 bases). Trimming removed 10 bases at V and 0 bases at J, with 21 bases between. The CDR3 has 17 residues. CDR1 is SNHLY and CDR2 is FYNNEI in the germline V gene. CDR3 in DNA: TGTGCCACCGACGCGGCAGGGCACCTTGCGAACACCGGGGAGCTGTTTTTT. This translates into CATDAAGHLANTGELFF. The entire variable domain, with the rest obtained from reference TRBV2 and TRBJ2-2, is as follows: EPEVTQTPSHQVTQMGQEVILRCVPISNHLYFYWYRQILGQKVEFLVSFYNNEISEKSEIFDDQFSVERPDGSNFTLKIRSTKLEDSAMYFCATDAAGHLANTGELFFGEGSRLTVL.

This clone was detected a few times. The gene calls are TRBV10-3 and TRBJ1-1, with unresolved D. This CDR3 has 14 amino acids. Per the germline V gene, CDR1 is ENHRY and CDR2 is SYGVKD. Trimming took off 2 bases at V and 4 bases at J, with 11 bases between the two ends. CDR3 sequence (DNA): TGTGCCATCAGTGAGGGCGGCAGCTCCACTGAAGCTTTCTTT. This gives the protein CAISEGGSSTEAFF.

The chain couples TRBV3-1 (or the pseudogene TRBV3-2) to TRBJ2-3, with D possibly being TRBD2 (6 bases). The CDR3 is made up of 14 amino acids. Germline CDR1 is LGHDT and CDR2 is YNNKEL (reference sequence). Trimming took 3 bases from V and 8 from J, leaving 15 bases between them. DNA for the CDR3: TGTGCCAGCAGCCAGAAGGTAGCGGAGAGTACGCAGTATTTT. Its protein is CASSQKVAESTQYF.

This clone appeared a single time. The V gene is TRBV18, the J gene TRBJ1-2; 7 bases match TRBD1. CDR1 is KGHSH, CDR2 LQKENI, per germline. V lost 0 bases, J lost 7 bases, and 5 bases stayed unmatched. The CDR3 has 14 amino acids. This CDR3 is CASSPPSYRGGYTF. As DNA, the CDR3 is TGTGCCAGCTCACCACCGTCCTACAGGGGTGGCTACACCTTC. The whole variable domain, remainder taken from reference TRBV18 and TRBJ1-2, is NAGVMQNPRHLVRRRGQEARLRCSPMKGHSHVYWYRQLPEEGLKFMVYLQKENIIDESGMPKERFSAEFPKEGPSILRIQQVVRGDSAAYFCASSPPSYRGGYTFGSGTRLTVV.

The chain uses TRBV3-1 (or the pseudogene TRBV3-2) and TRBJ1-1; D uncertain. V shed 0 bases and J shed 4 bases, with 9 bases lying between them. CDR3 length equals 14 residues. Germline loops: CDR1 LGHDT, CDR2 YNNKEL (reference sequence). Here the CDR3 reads CASSQDRVRTEAFF. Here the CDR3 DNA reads TGTGCCAGCAGCCAAGATCGGGTACGCACTGAAGCTTTCTTT.

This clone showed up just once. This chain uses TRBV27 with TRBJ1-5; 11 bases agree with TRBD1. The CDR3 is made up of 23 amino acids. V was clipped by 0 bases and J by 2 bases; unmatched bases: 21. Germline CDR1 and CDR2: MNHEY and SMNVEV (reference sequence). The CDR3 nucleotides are TGTGCCAGCAGTTTATCAATCCTCTCTAGTCAGGACAGGGGGCTAAGGGGCAATCAGCCCCAGCATTTT. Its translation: CASSLSILSSQDRGLRGNQPQHF.

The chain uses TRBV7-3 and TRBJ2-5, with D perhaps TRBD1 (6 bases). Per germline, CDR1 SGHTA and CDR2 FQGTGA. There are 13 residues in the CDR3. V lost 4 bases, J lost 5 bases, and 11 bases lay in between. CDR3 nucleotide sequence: TGTGCCAGCAGCTCGACCCAGGGGGAGACCCAGTACTTC. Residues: CASSSTQGETQYF. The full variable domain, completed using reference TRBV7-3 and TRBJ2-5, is GAGVSQTPSNKVTEKGKYVELRCDPISGHTALYWYRQSLGQGPEFLIYFQGTGAADDSGLPNDRFFAVRPEGSVSTLKIQRTERGDSAVYLCASSSTQGETQYFGPGTRLLVL.

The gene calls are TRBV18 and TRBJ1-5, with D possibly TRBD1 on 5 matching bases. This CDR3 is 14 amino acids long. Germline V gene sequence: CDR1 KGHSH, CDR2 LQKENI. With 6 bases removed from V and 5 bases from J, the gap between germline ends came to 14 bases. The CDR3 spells CASSPDKRDQPQHF. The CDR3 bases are TGTGCCAGCTCCCCGGACAAACGGGATCAGCCCCAGCATTTT.

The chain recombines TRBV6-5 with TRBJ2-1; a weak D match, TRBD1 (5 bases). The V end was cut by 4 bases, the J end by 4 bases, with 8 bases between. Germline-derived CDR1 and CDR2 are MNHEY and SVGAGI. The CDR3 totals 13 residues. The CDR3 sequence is CASSFDSYNEQFF. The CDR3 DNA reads TGTGCCAGCAGTTTCGACAGTTACAATGAGCAGTTCTTC.

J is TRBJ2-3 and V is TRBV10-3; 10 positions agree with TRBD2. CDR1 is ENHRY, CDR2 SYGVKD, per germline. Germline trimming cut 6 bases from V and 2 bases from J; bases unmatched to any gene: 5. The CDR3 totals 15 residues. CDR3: CAIREGTSATDTQYF. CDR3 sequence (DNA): TGTGCCATCAGGGAAGGGACTAGCGCCACAGATACGCAGTATTTT.

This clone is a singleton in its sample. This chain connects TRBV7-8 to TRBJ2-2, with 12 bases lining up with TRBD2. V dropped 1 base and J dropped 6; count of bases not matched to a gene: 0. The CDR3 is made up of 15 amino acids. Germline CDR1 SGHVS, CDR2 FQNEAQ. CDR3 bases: TGTGCCAGCAGCTTAGGACTAGCGGGAGCCGGGGAGCTGTTTTTT. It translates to CASSLGLAGAGELFF.

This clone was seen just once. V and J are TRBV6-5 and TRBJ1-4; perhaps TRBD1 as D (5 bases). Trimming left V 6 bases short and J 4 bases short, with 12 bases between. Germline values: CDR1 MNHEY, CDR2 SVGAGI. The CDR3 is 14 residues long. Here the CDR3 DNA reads TGTGCCAGCAGCTTTAGACAGAATAATGAAAAACTGTTTTTT. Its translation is CASSFRQNNEKLFF.

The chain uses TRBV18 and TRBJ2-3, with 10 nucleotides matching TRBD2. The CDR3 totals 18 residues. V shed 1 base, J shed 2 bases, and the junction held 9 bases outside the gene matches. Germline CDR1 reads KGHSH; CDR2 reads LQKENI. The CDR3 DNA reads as TGTGCCAGCTCACCACTCCAAACTAGCGGGACCGCCACAGATACGCAGTATTTT. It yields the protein CASSPLQTSGTATDTQYF.

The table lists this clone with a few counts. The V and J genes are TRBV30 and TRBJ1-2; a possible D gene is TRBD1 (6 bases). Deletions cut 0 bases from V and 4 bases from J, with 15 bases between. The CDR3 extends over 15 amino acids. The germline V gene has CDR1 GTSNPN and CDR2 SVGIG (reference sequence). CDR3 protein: CAWSVNRADRYGYTF. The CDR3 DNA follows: TGTGCCTGGAGTGTAAACAGGGCTGATCGCTATGGCTACACCTTC.

In nucleotides, the CDR3 is TGTGCCAGCTCACCTTGGGCTAGCGGGAGCAGGCAGACCCAGTACTTC. This codes for CASSPWASGSRQTQYF. The chain links TRBV18 to TRBJ2-5, with 10 positions matching TRBD2. The CDR3 has 16 amino acids. The V and J ends lost 3 bases and 6 bases, in that order; junction bases with no gene match: 10. Looked up from germline, CDR1 is KGHSH and CDR2 is LQKENI.

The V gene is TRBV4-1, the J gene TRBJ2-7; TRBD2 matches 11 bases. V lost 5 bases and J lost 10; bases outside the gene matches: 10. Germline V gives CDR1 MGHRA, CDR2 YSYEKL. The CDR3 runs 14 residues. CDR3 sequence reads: CASSKAWTSGLQYV. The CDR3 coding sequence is TGCGCCAGCAGCAAGGCATGGACTAGCGGGTTACAGTACGTC.

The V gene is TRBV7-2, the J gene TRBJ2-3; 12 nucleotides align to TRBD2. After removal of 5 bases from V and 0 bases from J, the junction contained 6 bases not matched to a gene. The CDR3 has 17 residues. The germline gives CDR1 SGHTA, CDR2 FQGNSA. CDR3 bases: TGTGCCAGCAGCCGCCGGACTAGCGGGACTAGCACAGATACGCAGTATTTT. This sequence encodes CASSRRTSGTSTDTQYF.